This TCR beta chain was captured by sequencing in a study of CD8+CD57+ T cells in acquired aplastic anemia (dated by TCRdb to the late 2010s). Looking at the study overall: DNA extracted from sorted CD4+ and CD8+ cells had a mean of roughly 3.4 ug, with a range of 0.2 to 27.4 ug. Mean read counts for healthy donor samples were some 10 million for CD4+ cells and roughly 12 million for CD8+ cells.

TCR repertoires of sorted CD4+ and CD8+ blood T cells from severe aplastic anemia patients and healthy subjects were deep-sequenced in the study. Ficoll-Paque density gradient centrifugation was used to isolate peripheral blood mononuclear cells. CD4+ and CD8+ T cells were sorted by FACS or magnetic beads before DNA extraction. Overall study results and their limits: Around 27 CD8+ CDR3 sequences were shared between patients and controls but appeared highly expressed in patients and within their immunodominant clones. No significant difference in CD8+ Simpson's diversity was found between patients and healthy controls (P=0.060).

TCR beta VDJ combination and CDR3 sequence profiling used genomic DNA as the template. An Illumina HiSeq 2000 was used for TCR repertoire sequencing. Concerning the study's data processing: Repertoires were assessed using TRBV/TRBJ rearrangement plots, CDR3 size and DJ length profiles, and Simpson's diversity index. The most abundant DNA sequence in the deep sequencing data was defined as the immunodominant clone. CDR3 amino acid sequences were screened for sharing across subjects and were compared with published repertoires and the VDJdb database. TCRdb took the public reads, trimmed them with fastp at Q25, ran MiXCR for clone calling and kept in-frame beta chains. All rows with the same CDR3 protein become a single entry with the most common DNA and genes. TCRdb's processing, not the authors' own work, is the source of the V and J calls. A total of more than 150,000 distinct CDR3 sequences appear in this sample, approximately 49% of them only once. Of the sample, under 3.5% falls within the top ten clones.

A word on this clonotype: Its binding antigen is unknown. No base qualities exist here, and no much larger clone lies one base off it.

From the cysteine up to the phenylalanine, the CDR3 has a length of 14 residues. Of all the DNA, just the CDR3 is kept, 42 bases in frame from base 1. Trimming removed 3 bases from V and 5 bases from J, leaving 11 bases between the germline ends. Sequences KGHDR (CDR1) and SFDVKD (CDR2) are obtained from the germline V gene. This sequence uses TRBV24-1 and TRBJ2-3, with the D gene not clear enough to name. The TCR was taken from a human donor in good health. The source material was sorted CD4+, CD8+, or CD8+CD57+ T cells (not recorded which) from PBMCs. The CDR3 region reads CATSDQPALDTQYF. The sequence in DNA is TGTGCCACCAGTGATCAACCGGCCTTAGATACGCAGTATTTT.